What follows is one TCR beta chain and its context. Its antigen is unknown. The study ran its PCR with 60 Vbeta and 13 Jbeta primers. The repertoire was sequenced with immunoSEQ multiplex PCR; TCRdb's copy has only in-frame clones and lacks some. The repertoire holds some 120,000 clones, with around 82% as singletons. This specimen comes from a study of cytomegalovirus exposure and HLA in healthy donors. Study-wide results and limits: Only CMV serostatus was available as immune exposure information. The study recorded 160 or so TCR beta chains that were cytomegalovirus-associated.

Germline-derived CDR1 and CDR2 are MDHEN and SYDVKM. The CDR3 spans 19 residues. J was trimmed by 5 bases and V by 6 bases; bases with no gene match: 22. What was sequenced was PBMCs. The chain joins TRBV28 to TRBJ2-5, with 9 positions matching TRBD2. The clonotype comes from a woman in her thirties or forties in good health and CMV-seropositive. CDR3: CASRASSYSGSHPGETQYF. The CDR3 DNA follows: TGTGCCAGCAGGGCCTCCTCATATAGCGGGAGCCATCCCGGGGAGACCCAGTACTTC.